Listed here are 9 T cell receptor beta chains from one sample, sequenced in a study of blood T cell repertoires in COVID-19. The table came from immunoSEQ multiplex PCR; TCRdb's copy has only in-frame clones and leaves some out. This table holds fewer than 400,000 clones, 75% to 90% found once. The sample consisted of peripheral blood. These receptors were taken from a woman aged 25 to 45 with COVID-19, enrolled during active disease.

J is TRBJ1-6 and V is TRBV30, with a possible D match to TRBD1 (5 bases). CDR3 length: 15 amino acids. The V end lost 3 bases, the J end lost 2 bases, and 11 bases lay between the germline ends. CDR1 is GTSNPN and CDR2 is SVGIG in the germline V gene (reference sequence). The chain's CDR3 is CAWRNRSPYNSPLHF. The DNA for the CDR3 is TGTGCCTGGAGGAACAGGTCCCCCTATAATTCACCCCTCCACTTT.

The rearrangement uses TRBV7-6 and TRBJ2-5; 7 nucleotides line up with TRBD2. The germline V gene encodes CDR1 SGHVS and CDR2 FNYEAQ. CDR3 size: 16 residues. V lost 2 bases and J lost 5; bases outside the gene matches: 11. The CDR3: CASSLISGMGRETQYF. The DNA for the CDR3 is TGTGCCAGCAGCTTAATCAGCGGGATGGGACGGGAGACCCAGTACTTC.

CDR3 amino acids: CASSEFVAGGSYEQYF. The DNA of the CDR3 is TGCGCCAGCAGTGAGTTTGTCGCGGGGGGATCCTACGAGCAGTACTTC. The chain joins TRBV10-2 to TRBJ2-7, with 8 bases that match TRBD2. Germline V gene lookup returns CDR1 WSHSY and CDR2 SAAADI. J gave up 1 base and V 1 base, and 6 bases lay outside the gene matches. CDR3 length equals 16 residues.

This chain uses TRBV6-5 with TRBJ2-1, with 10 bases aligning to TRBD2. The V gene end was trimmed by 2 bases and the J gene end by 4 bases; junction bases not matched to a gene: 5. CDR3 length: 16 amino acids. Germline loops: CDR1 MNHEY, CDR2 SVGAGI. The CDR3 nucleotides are TGTGCCAGCAGTTACCCACTAGCGGGGCAATACAATGAGCAGTTCTTC. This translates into CASSYPLAGQYNEQFF.

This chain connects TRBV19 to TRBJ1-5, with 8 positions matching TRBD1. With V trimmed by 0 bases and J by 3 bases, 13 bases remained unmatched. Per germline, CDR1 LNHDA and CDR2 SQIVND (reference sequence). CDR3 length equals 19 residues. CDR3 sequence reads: CASSIDLMMRTGFNQPQHF. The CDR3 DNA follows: TGTGCCAGTAGTATAGATCTTATGATGAGGACAGGGTTCAATCAGCCCCAGCATTTT.

CDR3 sequence reads: CASSRQESPEAFF. CDR3 in DNA: TGTGCCAGCAGTAGACAGGAGTCCCCTGAAGCTTTCTTT. This rearrangement joins TRBV12-3 or TRBV12-4 to TRBJ1-1; maybe TRBD1 (6 bases). This CDR3 has 13 amino acids. V was cut by 5 bases and J by 6 bases, with 13 bases left in between.

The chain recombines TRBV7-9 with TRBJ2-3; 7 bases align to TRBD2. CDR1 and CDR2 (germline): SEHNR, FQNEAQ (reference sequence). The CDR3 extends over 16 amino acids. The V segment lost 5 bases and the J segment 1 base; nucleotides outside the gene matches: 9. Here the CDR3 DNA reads TGTGCCAGCAGCGATGGGTTGACTAGCCGCACAGATACGCAGTATTTT. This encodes CASSDGLTSRTDTQYF.

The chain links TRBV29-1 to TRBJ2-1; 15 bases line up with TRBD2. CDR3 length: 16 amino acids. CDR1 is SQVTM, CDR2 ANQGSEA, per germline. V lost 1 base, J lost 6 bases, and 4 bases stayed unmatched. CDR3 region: CSVEGGTSGRLNEQFF. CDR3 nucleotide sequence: TGCAGCGTTGAAGGGGGGACTAGCGGGAGGCTCAATGAGCAGTTCTTC.

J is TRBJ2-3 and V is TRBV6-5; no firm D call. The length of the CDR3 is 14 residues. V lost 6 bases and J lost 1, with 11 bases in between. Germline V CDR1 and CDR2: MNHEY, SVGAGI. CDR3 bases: TGTGCCAGCAGCGTCAGCCGGGGCACAGATACGCAGTATTTT. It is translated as CASSVSRGTDTQYF.